The clone carrying this TCR beta chain was seen a few times. Its antigen is undetermined. PCR was performed using 60 Vbeta and 13 Jbeta primers. TCRdb's copy holds only in-frame clones and misses some; the assay was immunoSEQ multiplex PCR. The data contain around 130,000 clones, more than 8% of them singletons. Trimming cost V 5 bases and J 2 bases; bases outside gene matches: 4. The CDR3 has 16 amino acids. Germline values: CDR1 SGHVS, CDR2 FNYEAQ. The data were taken from a study of cytomegalovirus exposure and HLA in healthy donors. Overall study findings and caveats: TCR beta chain V- and J-gene trimming was linked, in a later analysis, to a missense variant in DCLRE1C.

V usage is TRBV7-6 and J usage is TRBJ2-6; 9 bases are a match to TRBD1. The TCR was taken from a man aged 35 to 55 in good health and CMV-seronegative. The sequenced sample consisted of PBMCs. CDR3 DNA: TGTGCCAGCAGCCTTACAGGGGGCGCTGGGGCCAACGTCCTGACTTTC. Protein sequence: CASSLTGGAGANVLTF. The full variable domain, in which reference TRBV7-6 and TRBJ2-6 provide the parts outside the CDR3, is GAGVSQSPRYKVTKRGQDVALRCDPISGHVSLYWYRQALGQGPEFLTYFNYEAQQDKSGLPNDRFSAERPEGSISTLTIQRTEQRDSAMYRCASSLTGGAGANVLTFGAGSRLTVL.